This TCR beta chain originates from a study of beta chain features in type 1 diabetes (dated by TCRdb to the late 2010s). Regarding the complete study: Patients and healthy donors did not differ in mean age, gender distribution, total cell number or subset yield. A total of 107,917,701 sorted cells were examined across all samples, and the number of cells per subset was strongly correlated with RNA yield. The study compared the TCRB repertoires of sorted circulating CD4+ T cell subsets in recently diagnosed type 1 diabetes patients with those in matched healthy donors. Regulatory and stem cell-like memory subsets were obtained from only 8 patients and roughly 8 healthy donors, while naive and central memory subsets were obtained from all 30 or so donors.

The CDR3 covers 18 residues, taking in both the cysteine and the phenylalanine. The kept DNA is CDR3 alone, 54 bases in frame from the first base. V is reduced by 0 bases and J by 0 bases, leaving a spacing of 17 bases between them. CDR1 is given as SNHLY and CDR2 as FYNNEI, both from the germline V gene. Turning to this clone: No cognate antigen has been identified for it. Qualities for individual bases were not recorded, and no much larger clone is one base off.

From each donor, a single peripheral blood sample of about 110 mL on average was drawn into heparinised tubes. A BD FACSAria II was used to sort naive, central memory, regulatory and stem cell-like memory CD4+ T cells with a panel that included CD45RO, CCR7, CD25, CD127, CD95 and CD27. A purity above 98% was achieved for all sorted populations. PBMCs were isolated immediately by Lymphoprep density gradient centrifugation and stained directly without culture. So that batch effects would be minimized, each experiment stained and sorted samples in pairs, pairing one healthy donor with one patient. What the authors observed across the whole study: Naive, central memory and regulatory TCRB repertoires appeared to be more alike among patients than among healthy donors. In all four CD4+ subsets, TCRB CDR3 length was moderately but significantly shorter in type 1 diabetes patients. At VDJ recombination sites, type 1 diabetes patients had fewer insertions and more deleted nucleotides, which implies abnormalities in thymic rearrangement. PCR may preferentially amplify shorter templates, but because patient and control samples were amplified and corrected together, any resulting skew would affect both groups equally. Because cDNA was sequenced instead of genomic DNA, activated cells with high expression could be over-represented, although the groups did not differ in activation or CD3 levels. Because small numbers of individuals were included in the HLA sub-analyses, any influence of HLA type on TCRB rearrangement was left unresolved.

The entire isolated RNA was reverse transcribed using the High Capacity cDNA Reverse Transcription Kit, and thus expressed TCRB transcripts were sequenced. Deep immunoSEQ sequencing was applied to naive, central memory and regulatory T cell samples, giving an average of about 3.4 million total reads per sample. Sorted cells were lysed in RLT buffer and RNA was extracted with DNase-treated RNeasy Micro or Mini kits, depending on cell number. Each cell subset was processed separately to prevent cross-contamination, with patient and healthy donor samples processed together. Using the immunoSEQ multiplex PCR, TCRB sequences were amplified from cDNA into 87-bp fragments spanning the CDR3 region. Sequencing of the amplicons was performed on the Illumina HiSeq platform. In the original analysis: Synthetic template baselines were used to correct PCR bias computationally, reads within Hamming distance 2 were collapsed, and singletons that could not be merged were discarded. Reads were aligned against IMGT to assign V, D and J genes, CDR3 length and insertions or deletions at six rearrangement sites. Within each subset, clonotype counts were normalized to sorted cell number, after which true diversity and Gini coefficients were computed with the tcR R package. The overlap coefficient, calculated on TCRB nucleotide sequences, was used to measure repertoire sharing. This is the immuneACCESS table as TCRdb keeps it, with only in-frame sequences that have V and J called. A part of the clones is gone; compared with another copy, unresolved V genes explain less than half, and the rest is unexplained. The V and J calls and clone size are taken from that table; D and trimming were inferred from the DNA. Across this sample there are more than 50,000 clones, with roughly three fifths seen only once. The ten largest make up over 2% of the sample.

The material sequenced was Tregs from blood. In light of the paper, this sample's cell subset or site label describes: regulatory CD4+ T cells. The V and J genes are TRBV2 and TRBJ1-2; TRBD1 might be the D gene, on 6 matching bases. The clonotype comes from a woman aged 18-29 years in good health. Here is the DNA: TGTGCCAGCAGTGAAGCTAAGGACGGACAGTTTCCTAACTATGGCTACACCTTC. Its coded protein is CASSEAKDGQFPNYGYTF. The full variable domain, with segments outside the CDR3 supplied by the reference TRBV2 and TRBJ1-2 proteins, appears as EPEVTQTPSHQVTQMGQEVILRCVPISNHLYFYWYRQILGQKVEFLVSFYNNEISEKSEIFDDQFSVERPDGSNFTLKIRSTKLEDSAMYFCASSEAKDGQFPNYGYTFGSGTRLTVV.